These 23 T cell receptor beta chains were sequenced from one sample in a study of T cell responses to AZD1222 COVID-19 vaccine. Measured with immunoSEQ multiplex PCR; TCRdb has only the in-frame clones, and not every one. The profile shows about 200,000 clones, 93% of them singletons. Sequenced here: peripheral blood, sampled 28 days after the second AZD1222 dose. The receptors were gathered from an adult who received the AZD1222 COVID-19 vaccine.

The rearrangement joins TRBV18 to TRBJ1-2; TRBD1 is a possible D gene (5 bases). V lost 4 bases, J lost 4 bases, and 7 bases lay in between. This CDR3 is built from 12 residues. Looked up from germline, CDR1 is KGHSH and CDR2 is LQKENI. The CDR3 DNA reads TGTGCCAGCTCACAGGGGACCTATGGCTACACCTTC. This translates into CASSQGTYGYTF.

The rearrangement joins TRBV28 to TRBJ1-2; TRBD1 might be the D (6 bases). V was trimmed by 4 bases and J by 4 bases, leaving 10 bases between them. CDR3 length: 13 amino acids. Germline CDR1 MDHEN, CDR2 SYDVKM. This chain's CDR3 is CASSWGRIYGYTF. The CDR3 DNA reads as TGTGCCAGCAGTTGGGGGCGCATCTATGGCTACACCTTC.

J is TRBJ1-4 and V is TRBV30; 8 positions agree with TRBD1. The CDR3 runs to 14 residues. V was clipped by 3 bases and J by 2 bases; unmatched bases: 2. CDR1 and CDR2 (germline): GTSNPN, SVGIG (reference sequence). CDR3 sequence: CAWSRQGTNEKLFF. In DNA, the CDR3 is TGTGCCTGGAGCAGACAGGGGACTAATGAAAAACTGTTTTTT.

The V gene is TRBV4-3, the J gene TRBJ2-7; D gene ambiguous. The CDR3 loop spans 15 amino acids. Germline lookup yields CDR1 LGHNA and CDR2 YSLEER. Deletions cut 1 base from V and 0 bases from J, with 10 bases between. The DNA of the CDR3 is TGCGCCAGCAGCCAAGTGGCTGACTTCTCCTACGAGCAGTACTTC. Its translation: CASSQVADFSYEQYF.

The chain carries TRBV11-1 and TRBJ2-6, with D uncertain. CDR3 length: 14 residues. V lost 5 bases to trimming and J lost 2 bases, with 7 bases between them. Germline CDR1 reads SGHAT; CDR2 reads FQDESV (reference sequence). CDR3 sequence: CASSLRAGANVLTF. DNA of the CDR3: TGTGCCAGCAGCCTACGGGCTGGGGCCAACGTCCTGACTTTC.

CDR3 DNA: TGTGCCAGCTCACCTGGGACCAACTCTGGAAACACCATATATTTT. As protein: CASSPGTNSGNTIYF. This sequence joins TRBV18 and TRBJ1-3; a weak D match, TRBD1 (5 bases). This CDR3 comprises 15 residues. V shed 3 bases and J shed 0 bases, with 9 bases lying between them. CDR1 KGHSH and CDR2 LQKENI come from the germline V gene.

The rearrangement uses TRBV7-9 and TRBJ2-2; D may be TRBD2 (5 bases). Deletions cut 7 bases from V and 2 bases from J, with 20 bases between. This CDR3 region has 17 residues. Germline CDR1 and CDR2: SEHNR and FQNEAQ (reference sequence). The CDR3 DNA sequence: TGTGCCAGCATCCTCCTTCGGGGTGCGTTAAACACCGGGGAGCTGTTTTTT. This gives the protein CASILLRGALNTGELFF.

The J gene is TRBJ2-1, the V gene TRBV4-3; TRBD2 agrees at 10 bases. With 0 bases clipped from V and 9 bases from J, the junction kept 11 bases outside the gene matches. CDR1 is LGHNA and CDR2 is YSLEER in the germline V gene. CDR3 length equals 17 residues. The CDR3: CASSQDPRLAGEGEQFF. CDR3 in DNA: TGCGCCAGCAGCCAAGATCCCCGGCTAGCGGGGGAGGGTGAGCAGTTCTTC.

The rearrangement uses TRBV18 and TRBJ2-1; 8 bases agree with TRBD2. The CDR3 has 17 residues. Per the germline V gene, CDR1 is KGHSH and CDR2 is LQKENI. The trim removed 2 bases at V and 4 bases at J, leaving 10 bases unmatched. The DNA for the CDR3 is TGTGCCAGCTCACCATTATTCTCGGGGGGGGATTACAATGAGCAGTTCTTC. This translates into CASSPLFSGGDYNEQFF.

CDR3 loop: CASSPGRDGYTF. CDR3 coding DNA: TGTGCCAGCTCACCAGGGCGGGATGGCTACACCTTC. V and J are TRBV18 and TRBJ1-2; D remains unclear. This CDR3 is built from 12 residues. The germline V and J ends were trimmed by 2 bases and 6 bases, with 7 bases remaining between them. Per germline, CDR1 KGHSH and CDR2 LQKENI.

The V call is TRBV5-4, the J call TRBJ1-1, with 8 bases lining up with TRBD1. The CDR3 totals 15 residues. Per the germline V gene, CDR1 is SGHNT and CDR2 is YYREEE (reference sequence). The ends lost 6 bases at V and 3 bases at J; junction bases unmatched: 10. The CDR3 sequence: CASTGTGRMDTEAFF. In nucleotides, the CDR3 is TGTGCCAGCACCGGGACAGGAAGGATGGACACTGAAGCTTTCTTT.

This chain uses TRBV6-5 with TRBJ2-3; D is unclear. The CDR3 has 12 amino acids. Trimming took off 8 bases at V and 5 bases at J, with 11 bases between the two ends. Germline CDR1 is MNHEY and CDR2 is SVGAGI. The CDR3 loop is CASLGPGDTQYF. The CDR3 DNA is TGTGCCAGCCTCGGACCGGGAGATACGCAGTATTTT.

The chain is built from TRBV27 and TRBJ2-2, with D maybe TRBD2 (6 bases). The CDR3 sequence is 17 residues long. Looked up from germline, CDR1 is MNHEY and CDR2 is SMNVEV (reference sequence). Deletions cut 3 bases from V and 6 bases from J, with 20 bases between. The CDR3 reads CASSFRGTPLDPGELFF. CDR3 DNA: TGTGCCAGCAGTTTCCGCGGGACTCCATTGGACCCCGGGGAGCTGTTTTTT.

The V gene is TRBV7-6, the J gene TRBJ2-1; D might be TRBD1 or TRBD2, each matching 6 bases. Germline V gene lookup returns CDR1 SGHVS and CDR2 FNYEAQ. V lost 5 bases and J 6 bases, leaving 17 bases between the germline ends. This CDR3 spans 15 amino acids. In DNA form, the CDR3 reads TGTGCCAGCAGCGGGGGATCCGGGGGCCGCAATGAGCAGTTCTTC. This gives the protein CASSGGSGGRNEQFF.

CDR3 sequence reads: CASSYSPGGSGYGYTF. The CDR3 nucleotides are TGTGCCAGCAGTTACTCTCCGGGGGGTTCAGGCTATGGCTACACCTTC. This chain joins TRBV6-5 and TRBJ1-2, with a weak D call TRBD1 (5 bases). Trimming pared 0 bases from V and 4 bases from J, leaving 15 bases between. Germline CDR1 MNHEY, CDR2 SVGAGI. This CDR3 is built from 16 residues.

Only one count was recorded for this clone. The chain links TRBV11-2 to TRBJ2-3, with TRBD2 matching over 9 bases. The germline CDR1 and CDR2 sequences are SGHAT and FQNNGV. After removal of 1 base from V and 6 bases from J, the junction contained 14 bases not matched to a gene. This CDR3 spans 18 amino acids. The CDR3 sequence is CASSLALASGAIADTQYF. The CDR3, as DNA: TGTGCCAGCAGCTTAGCTCTCGCTAGCGGGGCTATCGCTGATACGCAGTATTTT.

This clone was seen only once. The V and J genes are TRBV28 and TRBJ2-2; D ambiguous. With 5 bases removed from V and 0 bases from J, the gap between germline ends came to 10 bases. Germline V CDR1 and CDR2: MDHEN, SYDVKM. The CDR3 contains 15 residues. Here the CDR3 reads CASSPGSTNTGELFF. The CDR3 region has the DNA TGTGCCAGCAGTCCGGGCAGCACGAACACCGGGGAGCTGTTTTTT.

CDR3 coding DNA: TGTGCCAGCAGCTTGGGGGGCGACAGCTACGAGCAGTACTTC. Translation gives CASSLGGDSYEQYF. The chain combines TRBV5-6 with TRBJ2-7; maybe TRBD1 (5 bases). Per germline, CDR1 SGHDT and CDR2 YYEEEE. Trimming took off 0 bases at V and 3 bases at J, with 10 bases between the two ends. This CDR3 contains 14 residues.

The rearrangement links TRBV6-5 to TRBJ1-6, with D hard to call. Germline-derived CDR1 and CDR2 are MNHEY and SVGAGI. The ends were cut back, 2 bases at V and 4 bases at J, with 12 bases in the middle. CDR3 length: 16 amino acids. The CDR3 sequence: CASSYAGQPYNSPLHF. CDR3 sequence (DNA): TGTGCCAGCAGTTACGCGGGTCAGCCTTATAATTCACCCCTCCACTTT.

The chain combines TRBV4-2 with TRBJ1-2, with TRBD1 matching 10 bases. The CDR3 loop spans 17 amino acids. Germline CDR1 is LGHNA and CDR2 is YNFKEQ. The V gene end was trimmed by 1 base and the J gene end by 3 bases; junction bases not matched to a gene: 8. CDR3 region: CASSQGQGATFYYGYTF. CDR3 bases: TGTGCCAGCAGCCAAGGACAGGGGGCCACCTTCTACTATGGCTACACCTTC.

The V and J genes are TRBV28 and TRBJ2-1; TRBD2 agrees at 16 bases. The CDR3 has 15 amino acids. CDR1 MDHEN and CDR2 SYDVKM come from the germline V gene. V was clipped by 6 bases and J by 7 bases; unmatched bases: 3. CDR3 DNA sequence: TGTGCCAGCAGACCGGGACTAGCGGGGGGGAATGAGCAGTTCTTC. Translated, it gives CASRPGLAGGNEQFF.

The chain employs TRBV27 and TRBJ1-5, with 8 bases fitting TRBD1. Per germline, CDR1 MNHEY and CDR2 SMNVEV (reference sequence). Losses at the gene ends were 0 bases for V and 11 bases for J; bases not matched to a gene: 9. The CDR3 runs 15 residues. This CDR3 reads CASSLSGTGQIAQHF. DNA of the CDR3: TGTGCCAGCAGTTTATCGGGGACAGGCCAAATCGCCCAGCATTTT.

CDR3 loop: CASSYASSYEQYF. Here the CDR3 DNA reads TGTGCCAGCAGTTACGCCTCCTCCTACGAGCAGTACTTC. This chain connects TRBV12-3 or TRBV12-4 to TRBJ2-7; D unclear. This CDR3 has 13 amino acids. V was clipped by 4 bases and J by 0 bases, with 7 bases between them.